The 6 T cell receptor beta chains in this list originate from one sample, sequenced in a study of T-cell reconstitution after alpha-beta-depleted transplantation in children. Preparation of the TCRbeta library involved a method that used unique molecular identifiers. TCRdb re-analysed the PCR reads in MiXCR, keeping a single row per CDR3 protein. The profile covers about 230,000 distinct CDR3 sequences, with around 9.9% appearing a single time and roughly 27% taken by the ten largest. The starting material was PBMCs, obtained before TCRalphabeta/CD19-depleted stem cell transplant. Source of these receptors: a child in the first two years of life with acute myeloid leukemia, due to receive a stem cell transplant.

This clonotype was counted ten times or more. This chain links TRBV12-3 or TRBV12-4 with TRBJ1-1; D possibly corresponds to TRBD1 (5 bases). V was trimmed by 2 bases and J by 0 bases, leaving 10 bases between them. CDR3 length: 15 residues. Here the CDR3 reads CASSLRGSMNTEAFF. The CDR3, as DNA: TGTGCCAGCAGTTTAAGGGGCAGCATGAACACTGAAGCTTTCTTT.

This clonotype was detected many times. The genes are TRBV5-1 and TRBJ1-2; TRBD1 is a possible D gene (5 bases). The ends were cut back, 2 bases at V and 0 bases at J, with 8 bases in the middle. Germline V CDR1 and CDR2: SGHRS, YFSETQ. The CDR3 loop spans 14 amino acids. The CDR3 sequence is CASSFDRTNYGYTF. In nucleotides, the CDR3 is TGCGCCAGCAGCTTCGACAGAACTAACTATGGCTACACCTTC.

This clonotype was observed many times. J is TRBJ2-7 and V is TRBV20-1; 9 bases map to TRBD1. Germline trimming cut 3 bases from V and 1 base from J; bases unmatched to any gene: 7. CDR1 is DFQATT and CDR2 is SNEGSKA in the germline V gene (reference sequence). This CDR3 has 15 amino acids. The CDR3 bases are TGCAGTGCTAGTTCCCGGACAGGGGTATCCTACGAGCAGTACTTC. This gives the protein CSASSRTGVSYEQYF.

This clonotype was recorded many times. The chain recombines TRBV7-2 with TRBJ2-1; 11 bases map to TRBD2. The germline V gene has CDR1 SGHTA and CDR2 FQGNSA. This CDR3 contains 15 residues. V shed 3 bases and J 7 bases; nucleotides not matched to a gene: 5. The chain's CDR3 is CASSFNVAGGNEQFF. The CDR3 coding sequence is TGTGCCAGCAGCTTCAACGTAGCGGGAGGGAATGAGCAGTTCTTC.

This clonotype was recorded at least ten times. Here the CDR3 reads CASSSARVGNGYTF. CDR3 nucleotide sequence: TGTGCCAGCAGTTCCGCCCGGGTTGGGAATGGCTACACCTTC. The V gene is TRBV6-2 or TRBV6-3, the J gene TRBJ1-2, with D hard to call. The V gene lost 4 bases and the J gene lost 6 bases, with 15 bases spanning the gap. CDR1 and CDR2 (germline): MNHEY, SVGEGT. This CDR3 has 14 amino acids.

This clonotype appeared many times. The chain carries TRBV5-6 and TRBJ2-4; TRBD2 matches 9 bases. Germline-derived CDR1 and CDR2 are SGHDT and YYEEEE. This CDR3 is built from 14 residues. The V gene end was trimmed by 0 bases and the J gene end by 5 bases; junction bases not matched to a gene: 0. In DNA form, the CDR3 reads TGTGCCAGCAGCTTGGGACTAGCGGAAAACATTCAGTACTTC. As protein: CASSLGLAENIQYF.